A selection of T cell receptor beta chains follows, all from one sample in a study of blood T cells in healthy people across ages. TCRdb recomputed calls from the 5' RACE reads with MiXCR, one row per CDR3 protein. The sample holds 850,000 to 950,000 distinct CDR3 sequences, less than 35% seen once. Input material: blood. The receptors were sampled from a woman older than 75 in good health. Each CDR3 is given with its conserved first and last residue. A D gene is named only where the DNA matches it firmly. Clone size is not always given. Where it is, it says once, few, many or a class for expanded clones.

clone_size: many; j_call: TRBJ2-1; cdr3_length: 14; d_call: TRBD1; v_call: TRBV7-2; cdr3_nt: TGTGCCAGCAGCCCCACAGGACAGGGCAATGAGCAGTTCTTC; cdr3_aa: CASSPTGQGNEQFF
clone_size: few; j_call: TRBJ2-2; cdr3_length: 16; d_call: .; v_call: TRBV9; cdr3_nt: TGTGCCAGCAGCGTAGTGGGGGGGCATAACACCGGGGAGCTGTTTTTT; cdr3_aa: CASSVVGGHNTGELFF
clone_size: few; j_call: TRBJ1-1; cdr3_length: 13; d_call: .; v_call: TRBV20-1; cdr3_nt: TGCAGTGCTAGAAGAGGAACTAACACTGAAGCTTTCTTT; cdr3_aa: CSARRGTNTEAFF
clone_size: .; j_call: TRBJ2-5; cdr3_length: 14; d_call: .; v_call: TRBV5-6; cdr3_nt: TGTGCCAGCAGCCCCACCCTCCCCTCGTCGAAGCAGTACTTC; cdr3_aa: CASSPTLPSSKQYF
clone_size: many; j_call: TRBJ2-3; cdr3_length: 16; d_call: .; v_call: TRBV5-6; cdr3_nt: TGTGCCAGCAGCCGATCCATTGGAAGAAACACAGATACGCAGTATTTT; cdr3_aa: CASSRSIGRNTDTQYF
clone_size: many; j_call: TRBJ2-3; cdr3_length: 18; d_call: .; v_call: TRBV5-5; cdr3_nt: TGTGCCAGCAGCCCGGATACTATAACCCGAGATAGCACAGATACGCAGTATTTT; cdr3_aa: CASSPDTITRDSTDTQYF
clone_size: .; j_call: TRBJ2-1; cdr3_length: 16; d_call: .; v_call: TRBV7-9; cdr3_nt: TGTGCCAGCAGCTTAGTCCCGCCATGGGTAAACAATGAGCAGTTCTTC; cdr3_aa: CASSLVPPWVNNEQFF
clone_size: few; j_call: TRBJ1-1; cdr3_length: 15; d_call: .; v_call: TRBV7-2; cdr3_nt: TGTGCCAGCAGCGCAAGGTCAGCTTCCTACACTGAAGCTTTCTTT; cdr3_aa: CASSARSASYTEAFF
clone_size: many; j_call: TRBJ1-5; cdr3_length: 15; d_call: .; v_call: TRBV7-2; cdr3_nt: TGTGCCAGCAGGCCGGATTTACAGGGTAATCAGCCCCAGCATTTT; cdr3_aa: CASRPDLQGNQPQHF
clone_size: many; j_call: TRBJ2-5; cdr3_length: 14; d_call: .; v_call: TRBV20-1; cdr3_nt: TGCAGTGCTAGCGGCCGCGCGTACCAAGAGACCCAGTACTTC; cdr3_aa: CSASGRAYQETQYF
clone_size: few; j_call: TRBJ1-1; cdr3_length: 16; d_call: .; v_call: TRBV27; cdr3_nt: TGTGCCAGCCCCCGGGCCGGGTTCGGGGAGAACACTGAAGCTTTCTTT; cdr3_aa: CASPRAGFGENTEAFF
clone_size: .; j_call: TRBJ2-3; cdr3_length: 15; d_call: TRBD2; v_call: TRBV20-1; cdr3_nt: TGCAGTGCTAGACCCCCTAGCGGGGGCACAGATACGCAGTATTTT; cdr3_aa: CSARPPSGGTDTQYF
clone_size: .; j_call: TRBJ2-5; cdr3_length: 13; d_call: .; v_call: TRBV11-3; cdr3_nt: TGTGCCGGCAGCTTAGAGGGTCTAGAGACCCAGTACTTC; cdr3_aa: CAGSLEGLETQYF
clone_size: many; j_call: TRBJ2-7; cdr3_length: 13; d_call: TRBD1; v_call: TRBV11-2; cdr3_nt: TGTGCCAGTGAAGCCAGGGGGATGGGGGAGCAGTACTTC; cdr3_aa: CASEARGMGEQYF
clone_size: many; j_call: TRBJ2-7; cdr3_length: 17; d_call: TRBD1; v_call: TRBV6-2/TRBV6-3; cdr3_nt: TGTGCCAGCAGCCGACCGGGACAGGGCTTAGGTTCCTACGAGCAGTACTTC; cdr3_aa: CASSRPGQGLGSYEQYF
clone_size: .; j_call: TRBJ2-2; cdr3_length: 15; d_call: .; v_call: TRBV2; cdr3_nt: TGTGCCAGCAAGGTCGCGGGGGCCAACACCGGGGAGCTGTTTTTT; cdr3_aa: CASKVAGANTGELFF
clone_size: few; j_call: TRBJ1-1; cdr3_length: 12; d_call: TRBD1; v_call: TRBV10-3; cdr3_nt: TGTGCCATCAGTGTCCAGGGGGGTGAAGCTTTCTTT; cdr3_aa: CAISVQGGEAFF
clone_size: .; j_call: TRBJ1-1; cdr3_length: 12; d_call: .; v_call: TRBV29-1; cdr3_nt: TGCAGCGTTGCAGGGTCGAACACTGAAGCTTTCTTT; cdr3_aa: CSVAGSNTEAFF
clone_size: .; j_call: TRBJ1-5; cdr3_length: 14; d_call: .; v_call: TRBV5-5; cdr3_nt: TGTGCCAGCGGTAGCGGGCAAAACAATCAGCCCCAGCATTTT; cdr3_aa: CASGSGQNNQPQHF
clone_size: many; j_call: TRBJ2-5; cdr3_length: 15; d_call: TRBD2; v_call: TRBV10-3; cdr3_nt: TGTGCCATCAGCGAGGGGACTAGCGGGGAAGAGACCCAGTACTTC; cdr3_aa: CAISEGTSGEETQYF
clone_size: few; j_call: TRBJ2-7; cdr3_length: 16; d_call: .; v_call: TRBV6-6; cdr3_nt: TGTGCCAGCAGTTACTCATCTGTGGCCAGCTCCTACGAGCAGTACTTC; cdr3_aa: CASSYSSVASSYEQYF
clone_size: many; j_call: TRBJ2-1; cdr3_length: 15; d_call: .; v_call: TRBV6-4; cdr3_nt: TGTGCCAGCAGTGACTCATATCGGGGATACAATGAGCAGTTCTTC; cdr3_aa: CASSDSYRGYNEQFF
clone_size: few; j_call: TRBJ2-5; cdr3_length: 12; d_call: .; v_call: TRBV2; cdr3_nt: TGTGCCAGCAGTGAGGACCTCGGGGGAAAGTACTTC; cdr3_aa: CASSEDLGGKYF
clone_size: many; j_call: TRBJ2-1; cdr3_length: 17; d_call: .; v_call: TRBV6-1; cdr3_nt: TGTGCCAGCAGCCCCGGACAAGAAGGGAGATGGATCAATGAGCAGTTCTTC; cdr3_aa: CASSPGQEGRWINEQFF
clone_size: .; j_call: TRBJ2-6; cdr3_length: 17; d_call: .; v_call: TRBV7-2; cdr3_nt: TGTGCCAGCAGCTTAAGATTTCTTTACTCTGGGGCCAACGTCCTGACTTTC; cdr3_aa: CASSLRFLYSGANVLTF
clone_size: .; j_call: TRBJ2-7; cdr3_length: 13; d_call: TRBD1; v_call: TRBV20-1; cdr3_nt: TGCAGTGCCCCGACAGGGGCCGCCTACGAGCAGTACTTC; cdr3_aa: CSAPTGAAYEQYF
clone_size: .; j_call: TRBJ2-7; cdr3_length: 11; d_call: TRBD2; v_call: TRBV28; cdr3_nt: TGTGCCAGCAGTGAGCGGGAGACCCGGTACTTC; cdr3_aa: CASSERETRYF
clone_size: .; j_call: TRBJ2-2; cdr3_length: 15; d_call: .; v_call: TRBV12-3/TRBV12-4; cdr3_nt: TGTGCCAGCAGAGAACGACAAGGGGGCACCGGGGAGCTGTTTTTT; cdr3_aa: CASRERQGGTGELFF
clone_size: many; j_call: TRBJ2-4; cdr3_length: 15; d_call: TRBD1; v_call: TRBV30; cdr3_nt: TGTGCCTGGAGTGCTCCGGGACAGGGGGTTCCCATTCAGTACTTC; cdr3_aa: CAWSAPGQGVPIQYF
clone_size: .; j_call: TRBJ2-5; cdr3_length: 16; d_call: TRBD2; v_call: TRBV7-9; cdr3_nt: TGTGCCAGCAGCCAGATTGGGACTAGCGGGATCTACGTGCAGTACTTC; cdr3_aa: CASSQIGTSGIYVQYF
clone_size: many; j_call: TRBJ2-7; cdr3_length: 11; d_call: TRBD1; v_call: TRBV20-1; cdr3_nt: TGCAGTGCTAGACGGGACAGAGAGCAGTACTTC; cdr3_aa: CSARRDREQYF
clone_size: many; j_call: TRBJ2-1; cdr3_length: 14; d_call: .; v_call: TRBV21-1; cdr3_nt: TGTGCCGGTGGACAGGGTAGCTCCTACAATGAGCAGTTCTTC; cdr3_aa: CAGGQGSSYNEQFF
clone_size: .; j_call: TRBJ1-5; cdr3_length: 13; d_call: .; v_call: TRBV28; cdr3_nt: TGTGCCAGCAGCCATACAGTGAATCAGCCCCAGCATTTT; cdr3_aa: CASSHTVNQPQHF